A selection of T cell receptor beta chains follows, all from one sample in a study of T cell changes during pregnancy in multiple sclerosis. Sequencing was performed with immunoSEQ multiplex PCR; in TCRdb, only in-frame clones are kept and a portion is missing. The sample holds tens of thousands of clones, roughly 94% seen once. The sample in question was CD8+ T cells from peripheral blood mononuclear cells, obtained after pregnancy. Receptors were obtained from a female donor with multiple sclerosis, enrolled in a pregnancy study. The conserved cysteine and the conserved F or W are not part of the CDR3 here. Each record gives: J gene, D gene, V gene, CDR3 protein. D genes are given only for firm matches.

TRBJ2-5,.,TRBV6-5,ASKGYGETQY
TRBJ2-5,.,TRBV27,ASSLGGWFQETQY
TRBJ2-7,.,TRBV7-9,ASNPGGAAEQY
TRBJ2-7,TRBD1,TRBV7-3,ASSLFGTGTYEQY
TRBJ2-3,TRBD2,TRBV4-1,ASSQGLAGGGYTQY
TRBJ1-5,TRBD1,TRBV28,ATIGQGLNQPQH
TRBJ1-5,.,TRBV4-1,ASSQEGAQPQH
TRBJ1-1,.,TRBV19,ASSLRPGAEAF
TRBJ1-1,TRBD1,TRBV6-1,ASSENRGPGAF
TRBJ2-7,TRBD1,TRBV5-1,ASSLVVTGVDEQY
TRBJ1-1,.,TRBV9,ASSVGKGKRGAF
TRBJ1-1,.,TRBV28,ASSWATGNTEAF
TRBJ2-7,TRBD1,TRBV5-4,ASSSDRGLAYEQY
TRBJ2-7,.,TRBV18,ASSHKQGYSDEQY
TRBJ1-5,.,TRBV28,ASRTVNQPQH
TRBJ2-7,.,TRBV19,ASSMATTADYEQY
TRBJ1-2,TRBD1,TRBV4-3,ASSQDRGTGGRDGYT
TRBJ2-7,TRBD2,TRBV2,ANLAGETDEQY
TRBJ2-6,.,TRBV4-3,ASSHPPGTPSGANVLT
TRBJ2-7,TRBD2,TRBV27,ASSPASGVSYEQY